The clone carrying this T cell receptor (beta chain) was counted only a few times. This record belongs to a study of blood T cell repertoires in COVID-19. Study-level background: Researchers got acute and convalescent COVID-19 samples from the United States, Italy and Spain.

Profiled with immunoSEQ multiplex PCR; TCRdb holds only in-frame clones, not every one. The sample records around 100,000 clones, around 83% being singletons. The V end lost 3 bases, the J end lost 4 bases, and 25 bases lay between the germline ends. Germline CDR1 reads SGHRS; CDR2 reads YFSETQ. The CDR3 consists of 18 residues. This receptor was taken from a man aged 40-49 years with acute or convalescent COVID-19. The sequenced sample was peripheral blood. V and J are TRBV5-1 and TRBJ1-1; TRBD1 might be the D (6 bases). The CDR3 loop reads CASSSFPRGAKRSTEAFF. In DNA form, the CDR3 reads TGCGCCAGCAGCTCCTTTCCCCGGGGGGCAAAACGGAGCACTGAAGCTTTCTTT. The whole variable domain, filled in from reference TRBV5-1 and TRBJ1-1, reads KAGVTQTPRYLIKTRGQQVTLSCSPISGHRSVSWYQQTPGQGLQFLFEYFSETQRNKGNFPGRFSGRQFSNSRSEMNVSTLELGDSALYLCASSSFPRGAKRSTEAFFGQGTRLTVV.